The 19 T cell receptor beta chains presented below share a single source sample, sequenced in a study of neurological immune-mediated disorders. TCRdb fed the 5' RACE reads into MiXCR, producing one record per CDR3 protein. The profile covers some 60,000 distinct CDR3 sequences, with about 3.7% appearing a single time and less than 2.5% taken by the ten largest. Sequences were obtained from PBMCs. The receptors originated from a woman aged 50 to 65 with multiple sclerosis.

This clonotype was found many times. The chain joins TRBV20-1 to TRBJ1-4; D unresolved. The CDR3 has 12 amino acids. The ends were cut back, 3 bases at V and 4 bases at J, with 6 bases in the middle. Germline CDR1 and CDR2: DFQATT and SNEGSKA (reference sequence). CDR3 in amino acids: CSASGSNEKLFF. The CDR3 nucleotides read TGCAGTGCTAGCGGGAGTAATGAAAAACTGTTTTTT.

This clonotype was detected a few times. With a much larger clone just one base away, this may be a read error. The rearrangement links TRBV5-1 to TRBJ1-5; the D gene is possibly TRBD1 (5 bases). The CDR3 runs to 15 residues. The V end was cut by 4 bases, the J end by 5 bases, with 16 bases between. Germline-derived CDR1 and CDR2 are SGHRS and YFSETQ. DNA for the CDR3: TGCGCCAGCAGCCTTGAACCCCGGGACCATCAGCCCCAGCATTTT. Protein product: CASSLEPRDHQPQHF.

This clonotype was observed at least ten times. The rearrangement joins TRBV24-1 to TRBJ2-1; the D is unclear. This CDR3 is built from 12 residues. CDR1 and CDR2 (germline): KGHDR, SFDVKD. V was shortened by 5 bases and J by 4 bases, with 5 bases between the two germline ends. The CDR3, as DNA: TGTGCCACCAGTGCCGGGTACAATGAGCAGTTCTTC. Translation gives CATSAGYNEQFF.

The sample holds many counts of this clonotype. This chain connects TRBV5-5 to TRBJ2-7, with D hard to call. The CDR3 is made up of 16 amino acids. Looked up from germline, CDR1 is SGHKS and CDR2 is YYEKEE (reference sequence). Trimming removed 3 bases from V and 3 bases from J, with 19 bases in between. The CDR3 nucleotides are TGTGCCAGCAGCTCCCTTGAAGGGTATCGGATCTACGAGCAGTACTTC. Its translation is CASSSLEGYRIYEQYF.

This clonotype was counted many times. This chain connects TRBV20-1 to TRBJ2-7; the match to TRBD1 covers 7 bases. V lost 3 bases and J lost 1; bases outside the gene matches: 6. CDR1 DFQATT and CDR2 SNEGSKA come from the germline V gene (reference sequence). This CDR3 spans 14 amino acids. In DNA form, the CDR3 reads TGCAGTGCTAGGGTACAGGGGCAGTCCTACGAGCAGTACTTC. Its protein is CSARVQGQSYEQYF.

This clonotype was counted only a few times. This rearrangement joins TRBV24-1 to TRBJ2-3, with TRBD2 identical over 10 bases. CDR1 and CDR2 (germline): KGHDR, SFDVKD. The CDR3 is made up of 17 amino acids. V lost 4 bases and J lost 2; bases outside the gene matches: 8. CDR3 nucleotide sequence: TGTGCCACCAGTGACCGGCCGGGACTAGCGCCCACAGATACGCAGTATTTT. The encoded protein is CATSDRPGLAPTDTQYF.

This clonotype was seen a handful of times. A much larger clone sits a single nucleotide away, making a read error possible. The V and J genes are TRBV7-2 and TRBJ2-3; 7 bases are a match to TRBD2. Germline CDR1 reads SGHTA; CDR2 reads FQGNSA. The CDR3 extends over 16 amino acids. Trimming removed 0 bases from V and 2 bases from J; junction bases left unmatched: 5. CDR3 loop: CASSLAASGNTDTQYF. DNA of the CDR3: TGTGCCAGCAGCTTAGCGGCTAGCGGTAACACAGATACGCAGTATTTT.

To note about this clonotype: A clone one base away is much larger, so this may be a read error. CDR3 nucleotides: TGCAGTGCCCCAAGGGACAGGGAACCCAAAATTCAGTACTTC. It is translated as CSAPRDREPKIQYF. This rearrangement joins TRBV20-1 to TRBJ2-4; 9 nucleotides agree with TRBD1. Germline CDR1 and CDR2: DFQATT and SNEGSKA (reference sequence). V trimming: 6 bases; J trimming: 10 bases; junction bases outside the gene matches: 13. The CDR3 totals 14 residues.

Notes on this clonotype: This could be a read error, since a much larger clone is one nucleotide away. The V and J genes are TRBV20-1 and TRBJ2-1; 7 bases map to TRBD1. The length of the CDR3 is 14 residues. Germline-derived CDR1 and CDR2 are DFQATT and SNEGSKA (reference sequence). The trim removed 3 bases at V and 2 bases at J, leaving 4 bases unmatched. The CDR3 bases are TGCAGTGCTAGCCAGACAGGGACCTACAATGAGCAGTTCTTC. This sequence encodes CSASQTGTYNEQFF.

There are a few counts of this clonotype. The CDR3 loop is CASSPLSSSYEQYF. As DNA, the CDR3 is TGTGCCAGCAGCCCGCTCTCCAGCTCCTACGAGCAGTACTTC. The V call is TRBV6-2 or TRBV6-3, the J call TRBJ2-7; no clear D gene. The CDR3 is 14 amino acids. Germline-derived CDR1 and CDR2 are MNHEY and SVGEGT. Trimming removed 6 bases at V and 0 bases at J, with 12 bases between.

This clonotype occurred many times. The chain carries TRBV12-3 or TRBV12-4 and TRBJ1-1, with D maybe TRBD1 (5 bases). The germline V and J ends were trimmed by 1 base and 0 bases, with 9 bases remaining between them. CDR3 length: 15 residues. The CDR3 region is CASSLEAGLNTEAFF. CDR3 coding DNA: TGTGCCAGCAGTTTAGAGGCAGGGTTGAACACTGAAGCTTTCTTT.

In its sample, this clonotype was seen many times. V and J are TRBV7-2 and TRBJ2-5; the match to TRBD2 covers 7 bases. V shed 5 bases, J shed 5 bases, and the junction held 8 bases outside the gene matches. CDR3 length: 14 residues. CDR1 SGHTA and CDR2 FQGNSA come from the germline V gene. The chain's CDR3 is CASSIPGGGETQYF. The DNA of the CDR3 is TGTGCCAGCAGCATCCCGGGAGGAGGGGAGACCCAGTACTTC.

This clonotype appeared many times. The CDR3 nucleotides read TGTGCCTGGAGTCGGACAGGGTGGGGGTCCTACAATGAGCAGTTCTTC. Protein: CAWSRTGWGSYNEQFF. The chain has TRBV30 and TRBJ2-1; 8 bases are a match to TRBD1. The CDR3 is 16 residues long. Germline values: CDR1 GTSNPN, CDR2 SVGIG (reference sequence). With 2 bases clipped from V and 1 base from J, the junction kept 7 bases outside the gene matches.

This clonotype has at least ten counts. The chain joins TRBV29-1 to TRBJ1-1; no reliable D call. Trimming removed 3 bases from V and 3 bases from J, with 5 bases in between. The germline V gene encodes CDR1 SQVTM and CDR2 ANQGSEA. The CDR3 has 11 residues. This CDR3 reads CSVESYTEAFF. The CDR3 coding sequence is TGCAGCGTTGAGTCCTACACTGAAGCTTTCTTT.

Many counts were recorded for this clonotype. V and J are TRBV5-1 and TRBJ2-5; D call uncertain. Germline V CDR1 and CDR2: SGHRS, YFSETQ. The CDR3 contains 14 residues. V gave up 2 bases and J gave up 4 bases, with 12 bases separating them. The CDR3 DNA is TGCGCCAGCAGCTTTGACTTACAGCCAGAGACCCAGTACTTC. It specifies CASSFDLQPETQYF.

This clonotype was seen repeatedly, ten times or more. The rearrangement joins TRBV7-6 to TRBJ2-5; possibly TRBD2 for D (5 bases). The germline V gene encodes CDR1 SGHVS and CDR2 FNYEAQ. V lost 5 bases to trimming and J lost 2 bases, with 15 bases between them. The CDR3 sequence is 15 residues long. The CDR3 region is CASSREGHPQETQYF. For the CDR3, the DNA is TGTGCCAGCAGCCGAGAGGGCCATCCTCAAGAGACCCAGTACTTC.

The table lists this clonotype with many counts. The CDR3: CASSLWGQGADTQYF. The CDR3 DNA sequence: TGTGCCAGCAGTTTATGGGGACAGGGGGCAGATACGCAGTATTTT. The chain couples TRBV28 to TRBJ2-3; 11 bases match TRBD1. The CDR3 spans 15 residues. CDR1 is MDHEN and CDR2 is SYDVKM in the germline V gene. Trimming cost V 0 bases and J 4 bases; bases outside gene matches: 0.

The chain combines TRBV4-3 with TRBJ2-1, with D perhaps being TRBD1 or TRBD2 (5 bases each). This CDR3 has 19 amino acids. Per germline, CDR1 LGHNA and CDR2 YSLEER. The V gene lost 0 bases and the J gene lost 0 bases, with 18 bases spanning the gap. CDR3 protein: CASSQDRVGWGSSYNEQFF. The CDR3 nucleotides are TGCGCCAGCAGCCAAGACCGCGTTGGCTGGGGGAGCTCCTACAATGAGCAGTTCTTC.

There are many counts of this clonotype. V usage is TRBV7-2 and J usage is TRBJ2-2, with D possibly being TRBD1 (6 bases). The germline gives CDR1 SGHTA, CDR2 FQGNSA. Trimming took 5 bases from V and 0 from J, leaving 13 bases between them. This CDR3 region has 16 residues. Written as DNA, the CDR3 is TGTGCCAGCAGCCCTATAGGGGGATCGAACACCGGGGAGCTGTTTTTT. This codes for CASSPIGGSNTGELFF.